The T cell receptor (beta chain) described here comes from a study of T cells after yellow fever vaccination (dated by TCRdb to the late 2010s). For the study in its entirety: The SMART-Seq v4 Ultra Low Input RNA kit was used to prepare libraries from fractions with low cell numbers. Blood was drawn at multiple timepoints before and after primary and secondary immunization, with bulk PBMC replicates and cell subsets isolated. Two healthy male donors made up the cohort, one aged 18 to 30 years and the other aged 30 to 40 years. To track T-cell clones before and after primary and booster YFV17D yellow fever vaccination, bulk TCR alpha and beta repertoires were sequenced longitudinally.

This clonotype showed up many times. Its cognate antigen has yet to be identified. The record has no base qualities; no much larger clone is one base away. The germline V end is reduced by 4 bases and the J end by 4 bases; junction bases left unmatched: 7. The germline V gene provides CDR1 LGHNA and CDR2 YNFKEQ. The CDR3 goes from the cysteine to the phenylalanine over 15 residues. This entry keeps only the CDR3 DNA: 45 bases, framed from base 1. The full study reports these points: Because abundant contaminating clonotypes from the bulk population could be contained in FACS-sorted repertoires, computational filtering was required. After the booster, most clones that had expanded after primary vaccination were detected again (about 95% of CD4 and around nine tenths of CD8), suggesting broad maintenance of memory. A small share of clonotypes occurred in both CD4 and CD8 compartments, likely arising from convergent recombination. Because the study included only a couple of donors, the extent to which the findings can be generalized is limited. Compared with the primary T-cell response, the secondary T-cell response was weaker but faster, peaking on day 5 rather than day 15.

The sample's treatment or condition, from its label and the paper: live attenuated yellow fever vaccine strain. At every blood-draw timepoint, two biological replicates of bulk PBMCs were collected. PBMCs were isolated from peripheral blood using a standard Ficoll-Paque protocol. RNA was extracted with TriZol from bulk PBMCs, CD4 and CD8 fractions, and dextramer-positive and dextramer-negative fractions. Sequencing was performed on an Illumina NovaSeq 6000. TCR cDNA was synthesized by 5'RACE template switching, through which a universal primer site and unique molecular identifiers were introduced. Priming of cDNA synthesis was performed from both the TCR alpha and TCR beta constant segments. Library amplification involved two PCR steps, and the second step added sample barcodes and sequencing adapters. Sequencing of libraries was done on Illumina HiSeq 2500 (2x100 bp) or NovaSeq (2x150 bp). The study's processing was this. MIGEC handled demultiplexing of reads and collapsing into UMI consensus sequences, while MiXCR performed V(D)J alignment. Vaccine-responding clonotypes were identified with edgeR using replicate PBMC samples, with FDR below 0.01 and a log2 fold change above 5 up to day 15 being required. Each bulk clonotype was labeled CD4 or CD8 based on which sequenced repertoire, CD4 or CD8, contained the clonotype at higher abundance. Through fastp at Q25 and MiXCR, TCRdb rebuilt clones from the public reads, retaining in-frame beta chains. Duplicate CDR3 protein sequences are folded into a single record with the most common DNA and genes. The V and J calls, along with clone size, are taken from TCRdb and not from the paper's own processing. The sample yields 250,000 to 350,000 distinct CDR3 sequences; approximately 4% were counted once. Jointly, the top ten make up approximately 20% of the sample.

The chain was built from TRBV4-2 and TRBJ1-1, and TRBD1 matches 9 of the central bases. This sample comprised PBMCs, obtained 15 days after the yellow fever booster vaccination. The receptor's source is a man aged 18 to 29 who received the YFV17D yellow fever vaccine. This receptor carries the CDR3 CASSLEGQGITEAFF. Read as DNA, the sequence is TGTGCCAGCAGCCTCGAGGGACAGGGAATCACTGAAGCTTTCTTT.